This T cell receptor beta chain appears in the sequencing data of a study of OX40 agonist ivuxolimab in advanced cancers. Looking at the study overall: Hepatocellular carcinoma, melanoma, renal cell or head and neck cancer occurred in dose-escalation patients. Findings of the study overall: Low normalized T-cell clonal expansion was also seen in some nonresponders. Those patients achieving a partial response at 0.1-3.0 mg/kg showed among the lowest clonal expansion.

As for this clone: As yet, its antigen is unknown.

Trimming left V 2 bases short and J 5 bases short, with 12 bases between. Germline V gene sequence: CDR1 GTSNPN, CDR2 SVGIG (reference sequence). This CDR3 comprises 13 residues. The data were produced by immunoSEQ multiplex PCR, yet TCRdb's version contains in-frame clones alone and is incomplete. The table shows roughly 61,000 clones, with about nine tenths occurring only once. People who had autoimmune disease history or systemic immunosuppression were excluded. The specimen was CD4+ or CD8+ T cells sorted from blood, collected in a trial of the OX40 agonist ivuxolimab. The receptor was isolated from an adult with an advanced solid tumor such as melanoma, head and neck, liver or kidney cancer. The J gene is TRBJ2-5, the V gene TRBV30; possibly TRBD1 for D (6 bases). This CDR3 is CAWSRGIGETQYF. The CDR3 DNA reads as TGTGCCTGGAGTAGGGGGATAGGGGAGACCCAGTACTTC.